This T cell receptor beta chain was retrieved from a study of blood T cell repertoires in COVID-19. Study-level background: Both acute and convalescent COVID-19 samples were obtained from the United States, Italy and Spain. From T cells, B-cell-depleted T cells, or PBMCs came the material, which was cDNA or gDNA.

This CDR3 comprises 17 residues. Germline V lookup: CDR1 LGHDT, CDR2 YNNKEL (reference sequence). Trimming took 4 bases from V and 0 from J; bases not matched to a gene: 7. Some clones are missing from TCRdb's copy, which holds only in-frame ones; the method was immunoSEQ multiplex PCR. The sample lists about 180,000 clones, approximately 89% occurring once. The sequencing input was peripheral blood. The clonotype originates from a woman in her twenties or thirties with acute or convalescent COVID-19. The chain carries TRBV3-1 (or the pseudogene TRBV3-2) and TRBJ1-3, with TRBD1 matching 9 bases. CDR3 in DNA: TGTGCCAGCAGCCGAGGACAGGGGTCCCCCTCTGGAAACACCATATATTTT. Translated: CASSRGQGSPSGNTIYF.